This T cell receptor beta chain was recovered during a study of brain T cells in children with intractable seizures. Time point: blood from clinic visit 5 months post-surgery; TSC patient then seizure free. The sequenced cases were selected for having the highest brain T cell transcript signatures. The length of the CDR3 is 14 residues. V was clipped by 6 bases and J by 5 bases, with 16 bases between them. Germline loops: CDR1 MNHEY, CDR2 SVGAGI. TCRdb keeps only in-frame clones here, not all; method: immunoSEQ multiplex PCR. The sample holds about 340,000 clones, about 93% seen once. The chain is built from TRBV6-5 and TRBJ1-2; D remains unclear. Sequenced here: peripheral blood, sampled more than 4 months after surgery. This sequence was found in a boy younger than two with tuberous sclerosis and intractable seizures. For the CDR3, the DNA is TGTGCCAGCAGCGTGGTTTCGGAAACTTATGGCTACACCTTC. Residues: CASSVVSETYGYTF.